Listed below are T cell receptor beta chains from one sample, sequenced in a study of human T cells and chemical hapten exposure. TCRdb ran MiXCR on the RACE reads and lists one entry per CDR3 protein. Seen here are about 170,000 distinct CDR3 sequences, about a quarter observed once, and the top ten hold roughly 2%. The source material was whole blood, sampled in connection with sensitization to the hapten diphenylcyclopropenone (DPC). The receptors here all came from a woman aged 18-29 years with alopecia areata. Some clones in this sample may be carry-over from other donors' samples. Each CDR3 is given with its conserved first and last residue. A D gene is named only where the DNA matches it firmly. Clone size, where shown, is once, few, many, or a class for clones that have expanded.

j_gene: TRBJ1-1
d_gene: -
abundance: -
v_gene: TRBV7-9
CDR3nt: TGTGCCAGCACCTTCGGGCCGCTCGGTGAAGCTTTCTTT
CDR3aa: CASTFGPLGEAFF

j_gene: TRBJ2-1
d_gene: TRBD1
abundance: few
v_gene: TRBV20-1
CDR3nt: TGCAGTGCCCTCCAGGGGGCTAGCTCCTACAATGAGCAGTTCTTC
CDR3aa: CSALQGASSYNEQFF

j_gene: TRBJ1-6
d_gene: -
abundance: -
v_gene: TRBV20-1
CDR3nt: TGCAGTGCTAGAGATCAGGGCAGAGATAATTCACCCCTCCACTTT
CDR3aa: CSARDQGRDNSPLHF

j_gene: TRBJ1-1
d_gene: -
abundance: few
v_gene: TRBV27
CDR3nt: TGTGCCAGCAGTCCGAATCCTGGTCTGGGGGCTTTCTTT
CDR3aa: CASSPNPGLGAFF

j_gene: TRBJ2-7
d_gene: -
abundance: -
v_gene: TRBV20-1
CDR3nt: TGCAGTGCTACAGACAGGTCCTACGAGCAGTACTTC
CDR3aa: CSATDRSYEQYF

j_gene: TRBJ2-2
d_gene: -
abundance: -
v_gene: TRBV5-1
CDR3nt: TGCGCCAGCAGCATATCAGCCCAGGGGGGAACCGGGGAGCTGTTTTTT
CDR3aa: CASSISAQGGTGELFF

j_gene: TRBJ2-1
d_gene: TRBD2
abundance: -
v_gene: TRBV11-1
CDR3nt: TGTGCCAGCAGCTTAGGGGTTAGCGGGAGGGAACAGTTCTTC
CDR3aa: CASSLGVSGREQFF

j_gene: TRBJ1-2
d_gene: TRBD1
abundance: few
v_gene: TRBV20-1
CDR3nt: TGCAGTGCTCGAGCACCCGGGACAGGGGAAGGCTATGGCTACACCTTC
CDR3aa: CSARAPGTGEGYGYTF

j_gene: TRBJ2-7
d_gene: -
abundance: many
v_gene: TRBV12-3/TRBV12-4
CDR3nt: TGTGCCAGCAGTTTACGGCAAGGAGACGAGCAGTACTTC
CDR3aa: CASSLRQGDEQYF

j_gene: TRBJ2-2
d_gene: -
abundance: few
v_gene: TRBV4-3
CDR3nt: TGCGCCAGCAGCCAATCTGGAGGCCGGGGCGGGGAGCTGTTTTTT
CDR3aa: CASSQSGGRGGELFF

j_gene: TRBJ2-5
d_gene: -
abundance: -
v_gene: TRBV6-2/TRBV6-3
CDR3nt: TGTGCCAGCAGAAAACCGGGACTAGAGACCCAGTACTTC
CDR3aa: CASRKPGLETQYF

j_gene: TRBJ2-1
d_gene: -
abundance: -
v_gene: TRBV20-1
CDR3nt: TGCAGTGCTAGCCCCCTCGGGCCAGGCAATGAGCAGTTCTTC
CDR3aa: CSASPLGPGNEQFF

j_gene: TRBJ2-1
d_gene: -
abundance: few
v_gene: TRBV24-1
CDR3nt: TGTGCCACCAGTGATTCGATGGGCTATGAGCAGTTCTTC
CDR3aa: CATSDSMGYEQFF

j_gene: TRBJ1-1
d_gene: TRBD1
abundance: few
v_gene: TRBV4-3
CDR3nt: TGCGCCAGCAGCCAAGAGTCGACAGGGGTGGGTGAAGCTTTCTTT
CDR3aa: CASSQESTGVGEAFF

j_gene: TRBJ2-5
d_gene: -
abundance: -
v_gene: TRBV6-2/TRBV6-3
CDR3nt: TGTGCCAGCAGTCTATCCGGGACTCAAGAGACCCAGTACTTC
CDR3aa: CASSLSGTQETQYF

j_gene: TRBJ2-1
d_gene: TRBD2
abundance: -
v_gene: TRBV3-1
CDR3nt: TGTACCAGCAGCCAAGATGGACTAGCGGGGCCACAAGGGCAGTTCTTC
CDR3aa: CTSSQDGLAGPQGQFF

j_gene: TRBJ1-3
d_gene: -
abundance: -
v_gene: TRBV9
CDR3nt: TGTGCCAGCAGCACCCGAAACACCATATATTTT
CDR3aa: CASSTRNTIYF

j_gene: TRBJ1-2
d_gene: TRBD1
abundance: few
v_gene: TRBV6-4
CDR3nt: TGTGCCAGCAGTGATGGACAGGGATATGGCTACACCTTC
CDR3aa: CASSDGQGYGYTF

j_gene: TRBJ2-6
d_gene: -
abundance: few
v_gene: TRBV20-1
CDR3nt: TGCAGTGCTAGAGATGAGACCGCACATGGGGCCAACGTCCTGACTTTC
CDR3aa: CSARDETAHGANVLTF

j_gene: TRBJ1-1
d_gene: -
abundance: -
v_gene: TRBV2
CDR3nt: TGTGCCAGCAGTGTTGGCGGGGAAGCTTTCTTT
CDR3aa: CASSVGGEAFF

j_gene: TRBJ1-1
d_gene: -
abundance: -
v_gene: TRBV15
CDR3nt: TGTGCCACCAGCAGAGCGGGGATCATGAACACTGAAGCTTTCTTT
CDR3aa: CATSRAGIMNTEAFF

j_gene: TRBJ1-1
d_gene: -
abundance: -
v_gene: TRBV12-3/TRBV12-4
CDR3nt: TGTGCCAGCAGTTTAGACAGGGTCTACACTGAAGCTTTCTTT
CDR3aa: CASSLDRVYTEAFF

j_gene: TRBJ2-3
d_gene: -
abundance: -
v_gene: TRBV28
CDR3nt: TGTGCCAGCAGTTTGGGGGGCTCGATCCAGGTGCAGTATTTT
CDR3aa: CASSLGGSIQVQYF

j_gene: TRBJ1-1
d_gene: -
abundance: few
v_gene: TRBV20-1
CDR3nt: TGCAGTGCTAAAATCGCGACGGGCCACACTGAAGCTTTCTTT
CDR3aa: CSAKIATGHTEAFF

j_gene: TRBJ2-2
d_gene: -
abundance: few
v_gene: TRBV29-1
CDR3nt: TGCAGCGTTGAAGGAAGTGACCAACGAAACACCGGGGAGCTGTTTTTT
CDR3aa: CSVEGSDQRNTGELFF

j_gene: TRBJ2-5
d_gene: -
abundance: -
v_gene: TRBV5-1
CDR3nt: TGCGCCAGCAGCTTGGCCAGCACAGTAGAGACCCAGTACTTC
CDR3aa: CASSLASTVETQYF

j_gene: TRBJ2-1
d_gene: -
abundance: -
v_gene: TRBV27
CDR3nt: TGTGCCAGCAGTTTAAGGAGGACAGACAATGAGCAGTTCTTC
CDR3aa: CASSLRRTDNEQFF

j_gene: TRBJ2-7
d_gene: -
abundance: -
v_gene: TRBV4-1
CDR3nt: TGCGCCAGCAGCCAGTCGGACAGACCCCTCTACGAGCAGTACTTC
CDR3aa: CASSQSDRPLYEQYF

j_gene: TRBJ1-6
d_gene: TRBD1
abundance: -
v_gene: TRBV28
CDR3nt: TGTGCCAGCAGGCCGCCGGGACAGGGAAGATCACCCCTCCACTTT
CDR3aa: CASRPPGQGRSPLHF

j_gene: TRBJ1-1
d_gene: -
abundance: few
v_gene: TRBV20-1
CDR3nt: TGCAGTGCTAGAGGGGCCCAGGGATCTGAAGCTTTCTTT
CDR3aa: CSARGAQGSEAFF

j_gene: TRBJ1-2
d_gene: -
abundance: -
v_gene: TRBV29-1
CDR3nt: TGCAGCGTTGATATGAACGGCTACACCTTC
CDR3aa: CSVDMNGYTF

j_gene: TRBJ2-3
d_gene: -
abundance: -
v_gene: TRBV4-1
CDR3nt: TGCGCCAGCAGCCAAACTCCAGCGGGCACCACAGATACGCAGTATTTT
CDR3aa: CASSQTPAGTTDTQYF

j_gene: TRBJ2-7
d_gene: TRBD1
abundance: few
v_gene: TRBV7-2
CDR3nt: TGTGCCAGCAGCTTAGGCGGACAGGGGCAGTACTTC
CDR3aa: CASSLGGQGQYF

j_gene: TRBJ2-5
d_gene: -
abundance: -
v_gene: TRBV2
CDR3nt: TGTGCCAGCGAGTTTGGGTACCAAGAGACCCAGTACTTC
CDR3aa: CASEFGYQETQYF

j_gene: TRBJ2-1
d_gene: TRBD2
abundance: few
v_gene: TRBV11-3
CDR3nt: TGTGCCAGCAGCTTACGGGCTAGCGGGAGACTTAGCAATGAGCAGTTCTTC
CDR3aa: CASSLRASGRLSNEQFF

j_gene: TRBJ2-7
d_gene: -
abundance: once
v_gene: TRBV12-3/TRBV12-4
CDR3nt: TGTGCCAGCAGTTTAGGCGGGGTTGAGCAGTACTTC
CDR3aa: CASSLGGVEQYF

j_gene: TRBJ1-1
d_gene: -
abundance: -
v_gene: TRBV2
CDR3nt: TGTGCCAGCACCGAGGGGGGTACCGAAGCTTTCTTT
CDR3aa: CASTEGGTEAFF

j_gene: TRBJ1-6
d_gene: -
abundance: few
v_gene: TRBV7-2
CDR3nt: TGTGCCAGCAGCCAGGACCCGACAGGAACCCTCCACTTT
CDR3aa: CASSQDPTGTLHF

j_gene: TRBJ2-3
d_gene: TRBD2
abundance: -
v_gene: TRBV7-2
CDR3nt: TGTGCCAGCAGTCCAACTAGCGGGAGCTTCCCAGATACGCAGTATTTT
CDR3aa: CASSPTSGSFPDTQYF

j_gene: TRBJ1-1
d_gene: -
abundance: -
v_gene: TRBV28
CDR3nt: TGTGCCAGCAGTTTATTAGGGGTGCGCACTGAAGCTTTCTTT
CDR3aa: CASSLLGVRTEAFF

j_gene: TRBJ1-6
d_gene: -
abundance: few
v_gene: TRBV20-1
CDR3nt: TGCAGTGCCGGTGGGCAATCACCCCTCCACTTT
CDR3aa: CSAGGQSPLHF

j_gene: TRBJ1-4
d_gene: -
abundance: -
v_gene: TRBV29-1
CDR3nt: TGCTGGCGGTCGGGCCGGGTGAATGAAAAACTGTTTTTT
CDR3aa: CWRSGRVNEKLFF

j_gene: TRBJ2-7
d_gene: -
abundance: few
v_gene: TRBV29-1
CDR3nt: TGCAGCGGACGAGACGGCTACGAGCAGTACTTC
CDR3aa: CSGRDGYEQYF

j_gene: TRBJ2-3
d_gene: -
abundance: -
v_gene: TRBV9
CDR3nt: TGTGTCAGCAGCGTAGGAGGCGGGGTTAGCACAGATACGCAGTATTTT
CDR3aa: CVSSVGGGVSTDTQYF

j_gene: TRBJ2-7
d_gene: -
abundance: -
v_gene: TRBV5-1
CDR3nt: TGCGCCAGCAGCCGGAGTCCGGGACAAGTAGAGCAGTACTTC
CDR3aa: CASSRSPGQVEQYF